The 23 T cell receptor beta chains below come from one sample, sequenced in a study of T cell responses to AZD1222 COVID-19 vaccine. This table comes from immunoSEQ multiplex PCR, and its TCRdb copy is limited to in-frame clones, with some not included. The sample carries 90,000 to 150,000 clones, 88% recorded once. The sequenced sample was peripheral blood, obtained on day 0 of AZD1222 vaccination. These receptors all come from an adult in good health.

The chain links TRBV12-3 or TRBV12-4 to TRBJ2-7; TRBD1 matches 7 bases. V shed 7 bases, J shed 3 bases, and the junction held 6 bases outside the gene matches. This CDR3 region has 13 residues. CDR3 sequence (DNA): TGTGCCAGCACCTCGGGACAGTTCTACGAGCAGTACTTC. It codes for CASTSGQFYEQYF.

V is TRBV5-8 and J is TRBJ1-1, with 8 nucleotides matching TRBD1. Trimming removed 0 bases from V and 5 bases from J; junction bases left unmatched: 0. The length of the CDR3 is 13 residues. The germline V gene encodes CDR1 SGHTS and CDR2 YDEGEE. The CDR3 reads CASSLDRGTEAFF. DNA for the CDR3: TGTGCCAGCAGCTTGGACAGGGGGACTGAAGCTTTCTTT.

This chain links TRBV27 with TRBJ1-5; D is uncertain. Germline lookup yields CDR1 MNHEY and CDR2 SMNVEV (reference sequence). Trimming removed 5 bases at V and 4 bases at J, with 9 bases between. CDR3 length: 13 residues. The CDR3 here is CASSPDGNQPQHF. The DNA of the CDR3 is TGTGCCAGCAGTCCAGACGGGAATCAGCCCCAGCATTTT.

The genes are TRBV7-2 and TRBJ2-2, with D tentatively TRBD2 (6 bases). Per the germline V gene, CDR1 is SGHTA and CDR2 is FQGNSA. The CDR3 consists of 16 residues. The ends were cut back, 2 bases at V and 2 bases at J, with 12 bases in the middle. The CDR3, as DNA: TGTGCCAGCAGCTTATCAGAGCGGGCCAACACCGGGGAGCTGTTTTTT. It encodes CASSLSERANTGELFF.

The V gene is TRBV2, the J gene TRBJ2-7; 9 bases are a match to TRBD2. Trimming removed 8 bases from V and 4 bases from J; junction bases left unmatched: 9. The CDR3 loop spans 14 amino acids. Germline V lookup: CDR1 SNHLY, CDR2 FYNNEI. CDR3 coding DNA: TGTGCCAGCGGGCGAGCGGGGGGCTCTTACGAGCAGTACTTC. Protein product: CASGRAGGSYEQYF.

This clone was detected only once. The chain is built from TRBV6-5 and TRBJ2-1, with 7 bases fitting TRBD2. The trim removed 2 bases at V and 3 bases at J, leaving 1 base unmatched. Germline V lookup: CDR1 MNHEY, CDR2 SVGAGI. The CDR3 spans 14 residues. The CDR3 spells CASSYRGDYNEQFF. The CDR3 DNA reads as TGTGCCAGCAGTTACCGGGGGGACTACAATGAGCAGTTCTTC.

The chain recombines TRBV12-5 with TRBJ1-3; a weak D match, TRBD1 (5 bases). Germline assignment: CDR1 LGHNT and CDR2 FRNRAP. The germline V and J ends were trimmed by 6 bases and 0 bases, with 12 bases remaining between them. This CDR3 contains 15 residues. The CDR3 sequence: CASGGTVNSGNTIYF. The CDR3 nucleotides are TGTGCTAGTGGGGGGACGGTGAACTCTGGAAACACCATATATTTT.

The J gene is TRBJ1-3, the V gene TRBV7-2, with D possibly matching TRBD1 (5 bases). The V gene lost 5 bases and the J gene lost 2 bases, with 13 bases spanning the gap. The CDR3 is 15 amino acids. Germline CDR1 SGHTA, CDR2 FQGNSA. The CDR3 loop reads CASSGGGAAGNTIYF. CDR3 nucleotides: TGTGCCAGCAGCGGAGGAGGGGCGGCTGGAAACACCATATATTTT.

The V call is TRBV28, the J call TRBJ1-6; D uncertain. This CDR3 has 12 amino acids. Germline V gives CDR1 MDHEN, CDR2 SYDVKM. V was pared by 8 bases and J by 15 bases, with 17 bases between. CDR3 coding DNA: TGTGCCAGCGGTAGCATTTTTAGTGGCCTCCACTTT. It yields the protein CASGSIFSGLHF.

In DNA, the CDR3 is TGTGCCAGCGGGGGGACAGGGAATTCACCCCTCCACTTT. Encoded protein: CASGGTGNSPLHF. The V and J genes are TRBV11-2 and TRBJ1-6; 9 bases are shared with TRBD1. V lost 8 bases, J lost 7 bases, and 3 bases stayed unmatched. This CDR3 region has 13 residues. The germline CDR1 and CDR2 sequences are SGHAT and FQNNGV. Complete variable domain (other parts from reference TRBV11-2 and TRBJ1-6): EAGVAQSPRYKIIEKRQSVAFWCNPISGHATLYWYQQILGQGPKLLIQFQNNGVVDDSQLPKDRFSAERLKGVDSTLKIQPAKLEDSAVYLCASGGTGNSPLHFGNGTRLTVT.

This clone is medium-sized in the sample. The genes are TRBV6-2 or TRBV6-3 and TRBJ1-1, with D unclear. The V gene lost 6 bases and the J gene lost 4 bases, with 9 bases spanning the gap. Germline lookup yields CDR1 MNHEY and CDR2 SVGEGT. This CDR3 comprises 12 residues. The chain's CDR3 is CASSRTATEAFF. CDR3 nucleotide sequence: TGTGCCAGCAGCAGGACCGCCACTGAAGCTTTCTTT.

CDR3 sequence reads: CASTPLGDTQYF. Here the CDR3 DNA reads TGTGCCAGCACTCCCCTTGGGGATACGCAGTATTTT. The chain links TRBV28 to TRBJ2-3, with no clear D. This CDR3 is 12 amino acids long. CDR1 and CDR2 (germline): MDHEN, SYDVKM. Trimming removed 7 bases from V and 6 bases from J, with 11 bases in between. The complete variable domain, with remaining parts taken from reference TRBV28 and TRBJ2-3, reads DVKVTQSSRYLVKRTGEKVFLECVQDMDHENMFWYRQDPGLGLRLIYFSYDVKMKEKGDIPEGYSVSREKKERFSLILESASTNQTSMYLCASTPLGDTQYFGPGTRLTVL.

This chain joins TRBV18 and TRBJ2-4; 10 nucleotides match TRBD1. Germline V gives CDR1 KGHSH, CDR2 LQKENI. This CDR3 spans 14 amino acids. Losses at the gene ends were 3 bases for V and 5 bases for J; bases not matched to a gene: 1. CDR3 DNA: TGTGCCAGCTCACCTGGGACAGGGGAAAACATTCAGTACTTC. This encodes CASSPGTGENIQYF. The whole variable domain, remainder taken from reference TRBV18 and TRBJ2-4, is NAGVMQNPRHLVRRRGQEARLRCSPMKGHSHVYWYRQLPEEGLKFMVYLQKENIIDESGMPKERFSAEFPKEGPSILRIQQVVRGDSAAYFCASSPGTGENIQYFGAGTRLSVL.

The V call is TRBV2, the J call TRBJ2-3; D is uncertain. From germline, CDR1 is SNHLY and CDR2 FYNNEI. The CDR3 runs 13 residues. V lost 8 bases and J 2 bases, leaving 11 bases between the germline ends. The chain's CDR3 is CASSGTITDTQYF. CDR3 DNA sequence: TGTGCCAGCTCAGGAACCATCACAGATACGCAGTATTTT. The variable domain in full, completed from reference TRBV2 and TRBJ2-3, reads EPEVTQTPSHQVTQMGQEVILRCVPISNHLYFYWYRQILGQKVEFLVSFYNNEISEKSEIFDDQFSVERPDGSNFTLKIRSTKLEDSAMYFCASSGTITDTQYFGPGTRLTVL.

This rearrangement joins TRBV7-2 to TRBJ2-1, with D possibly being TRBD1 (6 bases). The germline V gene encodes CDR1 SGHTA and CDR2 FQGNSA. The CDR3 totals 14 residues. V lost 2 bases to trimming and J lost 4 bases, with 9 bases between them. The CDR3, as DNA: TGTGCCAGCAGCTTAAGACAGGTATACAATGAGCAGTTCTTC. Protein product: CASSLRQVYNEQFF.

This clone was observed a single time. CDR3 residues: CASSLDFDNSPLHF. In nucleotides, the CDR3 is TGTGCCAGCAGCTTGGATTTCGATAATTCACCCCTCCACTTT. The rearrangement links TRBV5-4 to TRBJ1-6; D remains ambiguous. CDR1 and CDR2 from the germline V gene are SGHNT and YYREEE (reference sequence). The CDR3 loop spans 14 amino acids. The V end was cut by 0 bases, the J end by 5 bases, with 6 bases between.

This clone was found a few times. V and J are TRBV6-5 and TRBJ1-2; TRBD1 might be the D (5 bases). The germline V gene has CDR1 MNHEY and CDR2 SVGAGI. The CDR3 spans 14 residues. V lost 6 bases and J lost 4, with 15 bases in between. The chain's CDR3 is CASSASGTVYGYTF. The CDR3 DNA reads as TGTGCCAGCAGCGCGTCAGGGACGGTCTATGGCTACACCTTC.

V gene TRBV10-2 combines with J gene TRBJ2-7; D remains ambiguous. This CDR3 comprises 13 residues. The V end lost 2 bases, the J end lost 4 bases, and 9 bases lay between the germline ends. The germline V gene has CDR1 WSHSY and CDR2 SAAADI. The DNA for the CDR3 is TGCGCCAGCAGTGAGGGTGGAAAGTACGAGCAGTACTTC. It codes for CASSEGGKYEQYF.

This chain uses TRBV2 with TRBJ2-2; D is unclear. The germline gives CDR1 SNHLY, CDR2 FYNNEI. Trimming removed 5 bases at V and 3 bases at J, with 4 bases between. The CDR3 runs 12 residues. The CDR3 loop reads CASSRDTGELFF. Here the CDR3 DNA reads TGTGCCAGCAGTCGGGACACCGGGGAGCTGTTTTTT.

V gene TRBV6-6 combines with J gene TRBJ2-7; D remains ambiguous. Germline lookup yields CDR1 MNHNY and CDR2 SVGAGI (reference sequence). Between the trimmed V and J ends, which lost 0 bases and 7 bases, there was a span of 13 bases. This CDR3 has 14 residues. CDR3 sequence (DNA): TGTGCCAGCAGTTACTCGTCCGTTACGTTGGAGCAGTACTTC. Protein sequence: CASSYSSVTLEQYF.

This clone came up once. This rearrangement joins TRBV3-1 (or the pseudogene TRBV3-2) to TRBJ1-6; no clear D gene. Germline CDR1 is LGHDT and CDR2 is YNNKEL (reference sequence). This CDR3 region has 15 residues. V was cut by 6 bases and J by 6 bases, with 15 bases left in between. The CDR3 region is CASRLVGGANSPLHF. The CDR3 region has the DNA TGTGCCAGCAGGTTGGTAGGAGGCGCTAATTCACCCCTCCACTTT.

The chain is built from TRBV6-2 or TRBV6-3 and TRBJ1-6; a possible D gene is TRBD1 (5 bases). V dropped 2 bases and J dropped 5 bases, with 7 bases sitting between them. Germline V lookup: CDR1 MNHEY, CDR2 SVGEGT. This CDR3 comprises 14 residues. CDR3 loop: CASSYATDNSPLHF. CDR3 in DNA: TGTGCCAGCAGTTACGCGACAGATAATTCACCCCTCCACTTT.

This CDR3 is CASSQGLGTTDTQYF. CDR3 nucleotides: TGCGCCAGCAGCCAAGGGTTAGGGACAACAGATACGCAGTATTTT. The chain recombines TRBV4-3 with TRBJ2-3; D might be TRBD1 (6 bases). The V and J ends lost 1 base and 3 bases respectively, with 11 bases between them. From germline, CDR1 is LGHNA and CDR2 YSLEER. The CDR3 is made up of 15 amino acids.